This TCR beta chain was captured in a study of molecular identifiers for immune sequencing clone quantification. In this sample, this clonotype turned up many times. Investigators produced naive CD8 libraries from about 21,000 to 970,000 sorted cells, drawing on 10%, 30% or 50% RNA. Naive CD8 T cells underwent sorting with the CD8+CD4-CCR7+CD45RA+ definition. Each CDR3 protein gets one entry after TCRdb re-called the PCR reads with MiXCR. The data show some 320,000 distinct CDR3 sequences, roughly 23% seen once. CDR3 length: 13 amino acids. V lost 3 bases and J 6 bases, leaving 11 bases between the germline ends. Per the germline V gene, CDR1 is GTSNPN and CDR2 is SVGIG (reference sequence).

This chain uses TRBV30 with TRBJ1-4; D unresolved. Sequencing was done on a sample of naive CD8+ T cells from blood, with Jurkat cell RNA spiked in. Noted subset: FACS-sorted CD8+CD4-CCR7+CD45RA+ naive T cells. The TCR originated in a human donor in good health. Some libraries in this study had Jurkat cell RNA spiked in. CDR3 residues: CAWRGFVDEKLFF. The DNA for the CDR3 is TGTGCCTGGAGAGGTTTTGTTGATGAAAAACTGTTTTTT. Full variable domain (outside the CDR3, taken from reference TRBV30 and TRBJ1-4): SQTIHQWPATLVQPVGSPLSLECTVEGTSNPNLYWYRQAAGRGLQLLFYSVGIGQISSEVPQNLSASRPQDRQFILSSKKLLLSDSGFYLCAWRGFVDEKLFFGSGTQLSVL.